These T cell receptor beta chains were read from a single sample in a study of identical twins. TCRdb independently ran MiXCR on the 5' RACE reads; one entry per CDR3 protein. Here the sample spans around 530,000 distinct CDR3 sequences, roughly 15% being singletons. These data were also reused for a study on yellow fever vaccine responses in identical twins.

The specimen sequenced was CD4+ T cells sorted from blood. The receptors stem from a woman aged 18-29 years in good health. Each CDR3 is given with its conserved first and last residue. A D gene is named only where the DNA matches it firmly. Not all rows give a size; the values are once, few, many and, for expanded clones, a class.

V	J	size	D	DNA	CDR3
TRBV20-1	TRBJ2-7	.	TRBD1	TGCAGTGCCGGGGCAGGGGGCATCTACGAGCAGTACTTC	CSAGAGGIYEQYF
TRBV7-3	TRBJ2-3	few	TRBD2	TGTGCCAGCAGCTTAGTGGGACTAGTGGCAGATACGCAGTATTTT	CASSLVGLVADTQYF
TRBV5-1	TRBJ2-3	.	.	TGCGCCAGCAAGAGGGGGTCCACAGATACGCAGTATTTT	CASKRGSTDTQYF
TRBV7-9	TRBJ2-5	few	.	TGTGCCAGCAGCTTAGTTCCCCAGTCCGTAGAGACCCAGTACTTC	CASSLVPQSVETQYF
TRBV10-3	TRBJ2-7	.	TRBD2	TGTGCCATCAGGCGGACTAGCGGGAGCTACGAGCAGTACTTC	CAIRRTSGSYEQYF
TRBV27	TRBJ2-2	.	.	TGTGCCAGCGGAGAATTCGGACGCACCGGGGAGCTGTTTTTT	CASGEFGRTGELFF
TRBV12-3/TRBV12-4	TRBJ2-3	few	TRBD2	TGTGCCAGCAGCGAGCTAGCGGGGGTATATACGCAGTATTTT	CASSELAGVYTQYF
TRBV28	TRBJ2-1	once	.	TGTGCCAGCAGACCGGACGGACGGGGGTCCTACAATGAGCAGTTCTTC	CASRPDGRGSYNEQFF
TRBV6-1	TRBJ1-2	once	.	TGTGCCAGCAGGTTTAGCAGCGAATATGGCTACACCTTC	CASRFSSEYGYTF
TRBV10-2	TRBJ1-6	few	TRBD1	TGCGCCAGCAGCGAACCCGGGACAGGGTTTTCACCCCTCCACTTT	CASSEPGTGFSPLHF